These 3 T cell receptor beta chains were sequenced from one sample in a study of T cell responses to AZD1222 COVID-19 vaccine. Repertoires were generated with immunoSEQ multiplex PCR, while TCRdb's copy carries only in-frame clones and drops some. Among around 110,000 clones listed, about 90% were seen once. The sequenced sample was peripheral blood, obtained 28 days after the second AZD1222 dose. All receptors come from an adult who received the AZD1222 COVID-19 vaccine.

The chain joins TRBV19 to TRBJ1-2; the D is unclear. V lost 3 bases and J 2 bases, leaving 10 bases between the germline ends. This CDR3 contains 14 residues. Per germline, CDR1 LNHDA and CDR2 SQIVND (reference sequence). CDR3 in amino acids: CASSIGGYNYGYTF. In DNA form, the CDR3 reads TGTGCCAGTAGTATCGGCGGTTACAACTATGGCTACACCTTC. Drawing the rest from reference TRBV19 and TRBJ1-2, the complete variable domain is DGGITQSPKYLFRKEGQNVTLSCEQNLNHDAMYWYRQDPGQGLRLIYYSQIVNDFQKGDIAEGYSVSREKKESFPLTVTSAQKNPTAFYLCASSIGGYNYGYTFGSGTRLTVV.

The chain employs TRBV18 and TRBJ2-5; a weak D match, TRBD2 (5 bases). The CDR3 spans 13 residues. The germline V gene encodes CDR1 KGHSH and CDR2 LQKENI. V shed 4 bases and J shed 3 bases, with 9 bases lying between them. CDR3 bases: TGTGCCAGCTCACAGGGAGTTAAAGAGACCCAGTACTTC. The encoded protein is CASSQGVKETQYF.

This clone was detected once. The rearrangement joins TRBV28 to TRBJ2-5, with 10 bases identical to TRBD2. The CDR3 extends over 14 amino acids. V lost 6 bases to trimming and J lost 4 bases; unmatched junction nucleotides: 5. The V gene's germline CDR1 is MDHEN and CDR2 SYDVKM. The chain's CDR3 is CASRFGTSVETQYF. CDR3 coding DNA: TGTGCCAGCAGATTCGGGACTAGCGTAGAGACCCAGTACTTC.